This TCR beta chain originates from a study of blood T cell repertoires in COVID-19. Across the study: Sites across the United States, Italy and Spain contributed samples from acute and convalescent COVID-19.

Under the authors' procedure: Nucleated cell counts were estimated from reference gene primer amplification. TCRdb's table, derived via immunoSEQ multiplex PCR, lists solely in-frame clones and lacks some. The V and J calls and the clone size are those of that table, but D and trimming were determined from the DNA. Of 350,000 to 400,000 clones detected, roughly 92% appear once; the ten largest clones hold 0.86%. The CDR3 has 13 amino acids. V shed 0 bases and J shed 5 bases, with 7 bases lying between them. Germline CDR1 is SGHTA and CDR2 is FQGNSA. Source material: PBMCs or T cells enriched from blood (not recorded which). This TCR was recovered from a woman aged 40 to 49 who had been exposed to COVID-19. V and J are TRBV7-2 and TRBJ2-5; TRBD2 is a possible D gene (5 bases). The CDR3, as DNA: TGTGCCAGCAGCTTAGCGGGAGTCGAGACCCAGTACTTC. Residues: CASSLAGVETQYF.